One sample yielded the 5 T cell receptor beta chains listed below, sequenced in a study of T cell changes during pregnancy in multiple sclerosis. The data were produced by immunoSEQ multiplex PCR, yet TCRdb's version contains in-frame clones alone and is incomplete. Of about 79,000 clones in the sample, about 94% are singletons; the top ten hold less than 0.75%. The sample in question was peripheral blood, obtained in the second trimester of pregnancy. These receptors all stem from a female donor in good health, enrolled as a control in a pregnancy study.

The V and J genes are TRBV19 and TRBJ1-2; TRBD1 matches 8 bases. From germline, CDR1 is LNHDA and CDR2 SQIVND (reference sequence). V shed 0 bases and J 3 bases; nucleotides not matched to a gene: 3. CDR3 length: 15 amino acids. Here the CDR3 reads CASSIEGQAYYGYTF. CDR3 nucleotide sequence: TGTGCCAGTAGTATAGAGGGACAGGCGTACTATGGCTACACCTTC.

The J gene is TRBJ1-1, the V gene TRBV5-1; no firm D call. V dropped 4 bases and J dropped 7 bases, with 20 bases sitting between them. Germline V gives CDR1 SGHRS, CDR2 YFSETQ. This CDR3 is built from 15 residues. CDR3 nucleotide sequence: TGCGCCAGCAGCCCGACCGGCGGGGAAGTCTATGAAGCTTTCTTT. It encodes CASSPTGGEVYEAFF.

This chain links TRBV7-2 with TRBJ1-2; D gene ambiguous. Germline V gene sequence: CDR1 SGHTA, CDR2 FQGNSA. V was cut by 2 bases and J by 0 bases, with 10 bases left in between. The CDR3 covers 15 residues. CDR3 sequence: CASSLLAIANYGYTF. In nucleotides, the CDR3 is TGTGCCAGCAGCTTATTAGCAATAGCTAACTATGGCTACACCTTC.

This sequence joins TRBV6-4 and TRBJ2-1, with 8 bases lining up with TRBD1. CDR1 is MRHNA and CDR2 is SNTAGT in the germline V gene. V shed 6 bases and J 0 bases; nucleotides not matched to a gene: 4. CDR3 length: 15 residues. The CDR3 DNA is TGTGCCAGCAGATCGGGACAGGACTCCTACAATGAGCAGTTCTTC. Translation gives CASRSGQDSYNEQFF.

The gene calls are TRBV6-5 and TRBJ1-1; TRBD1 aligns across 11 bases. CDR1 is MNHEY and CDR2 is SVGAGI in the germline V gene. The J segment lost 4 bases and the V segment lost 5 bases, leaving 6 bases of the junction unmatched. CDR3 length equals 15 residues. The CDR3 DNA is TGTGCCAGCAGTAAGGGACAGGGGGTACTCACTGAAGCTTTCTTT. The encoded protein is CASSKGQGVLTEAFF.